What follows describes a single TCR beta chain. Its specific antigen is unknown. One base away there is no much larger clone; base qualities are not given. The CDR3 regions of human TCRbeta chains were analyzed by immunosequencing. In the paper's pipeline: TCRs in the repertoires were matched against a reference library of SARS-CoV-2-specific TCRs that had been generated with the MIRA antigen-specificity platform. Breadth was defined as the fraction of unique TCRs that were SARS-CoV-2-associated. Depth was defined as the fraction of total T cells that were SARS-CoV-2-associated. Using the MIRA data, each spike-specific TCR was assigned both to the spike region to which the TCR was reactive and to a CD4 or CD8 class. Log10-transformed breadth and depth values were compared by one-way ANOVA with Sidak's multiple comparisons tests. What TCRdb holds here is the immuneACCESS table cut down to in-frame rearrangements. Part of the clones is not present; checked against another copy, under half of the missing clones reflect an unresolved V gene, and the others are unexplained. V and J calls and clone size are copied from that table; D and trimming were computed from the DNA. Counted in this sample were about 120,000 clones; 92% of them appeared once. The top ten clones comprise about 14% of the sample.

Including cysteine and phenylalanine, the CDR3 has 15 amino acids. Only CDR3 DNA is held: 45 bases, read in frame from base 1. Trimming at the junction amounts to 0 bases on V and 1 base on J, and the germline ends lie 10 bases apart. CDR1 and CDR2 (SGHKS, YYEKEE) derive from the germline V gene (reference sequence). Sample time point, as interpreted from the label and publication: baseline before first vaccination. Vaccinee samples came from UK trials COV001 and COV002, including a single-blind randomized controlled phase 2/3 trial of AZD1222 (ChAdOx1 nCoV-19) in healthy adults. For TCRbeta chain sequencing, PBMC samples from trial participants were taken at day 0 and at day 28 after the second dose. The sample originates from a study of T cell responses to AZD1222 COVID-19 vaccine (dated by TCRdb to the early 2020s). About the study as a whole: AZD1222 recipients with second doses at about 4 weeks or about 12 weeks were pooled, because spike-specific TCR depth and breadth did not differ between schedules. TCR sequencing covered approximately 230 trial participants: 200 to 210 given two doses of AZD1222 and 26 given two doses of MenACWY control vaccine. Enrollment into the trials was organized by age into subgroups of 18-55, 56-69 and 70-plus years, and those subgroups contained about 160, 30 and 59 TCR-sequenced participants, respectively. What the study reported, not specific to this receptor: Only a handful of AZD1222 recipients were SARS-CoV-2 seropositive at baseline, limiting conclusions about previously exposed vaccinees. The 56-69-year group was small, and its depth increase did not reach significance, likely because of low power. Participants were mostly white British, with more females than males. The authors suggested clonal diversity may have been underestimated. A significant rise in spike-specific TCR breadth and depth was observed after two AZD1222 doses relative to day 0 and relative to MenACWY recipients. No day 14 peak-response samples were available, so repertoires were characterized only after the peak T cell response. Nearly half of unique spike-specific TCRs reportedly recognized epitopes outside regions mutated in the B.1.351 and B.1.1.7 variants. The vaccine-associated CD4 TCRs covered the entire spike protein, and the dominant responses fell in regions 160-218 and 743-854.

This sample comprised peripheral blood, obtained on day 0 of AZD1222 vaccination. The rearranged segments are TRBV5-5 and TRBJ2-5; the D gene identity is not certain. This receptor was taken from an adult in good health. The DNA reads as follows: TGTGCCAGCAGCTTGGCCGGGCCAGTCCAAGAGACCCAGTACTTC. This codes for CASSLAGPVQETQYF.